What follows are 9 T cell receptor beta chains derived from one specimen sequenced in a study of PD-L1 blockade in urothelial cancer. Time point of the sample: peripheral blood 6 weeks after treatment start. The data were produced by immunoSEQ multiplex PCR, yet TCRdb's version contains in-frame clones alone and is incomplete. The data show tens of thousands of clones, with approximately 85% seen just once and under 2.5% held by the top ten. Sequenced material: PBMCs, taken around atezolizumab (anti-PD-L1) treatment. Receptor source: a middle-aged man with urothelial cancer.

The genes are TRBV28 and TRBJ2-7, with D possibly TRBD2 on 6 matching bases. The CDR3 loop spans 13 amino acids. V lost 6 bases, J lost 7 bases, and 16 bases lay in between. Germline CDR1 and CDR2: MDHEN and SYDVKM. For the CDR3, the DNA is TGTGCCAGCAGGATATCGGGGCGGGGAGAGCAGTACTTC. This sequence encodes CASRISGRGEQYF.

This rearrangement joins TRBV10-3 to TRBJ2-5, with 10 bases identical to TRBD2. The CDR3 runs 13 residues. Germline V CDR1 and CDR2: ENHRY, SYGVKD. The V and J ends lost 7 bases and 5 bases, in that order; junction bases with no gene match: 4. The CDR3 coding sequence is TGTGCCATCAAAGCGGGAGGGGGGGAGACCCAGTACTTC. This codes for CAIKAGGGETQYF.

Only one count was recorded for this clone. The chain links TRBV11-2 to TRBJ2-3; D possibly corresponds to TRBD2 (5 bases). Germline V gives CDR1 SGHAT, CDR2 FQNNGV. The CDR3 contains 13 residues. The V end was cut by 1 base, the J end by 5 bases, with 7 bases between. The CDR3 bases are TGTGCCAGCAGCTTAGCGGGGTTAGATACGCAGTATTTT. Translated: CASSLAGLDTQYF.

The V call is TRBV19, the J call TRBJ2-7; D might be TRBD1 (6 bases). Between the trimmed V and J ends, which lost 6 bases and 1 base, there was a span of 10 bases. Germline assignment: CDR1 LNHDA and CDR2 SQIVND (reference sequence). The CDR3 loop spans 13 amino acids. CDR3 sequence reads: CASRSGTSYEQYF. As DNA, the CDR3 is TGTGCCAGTAGGTCCGGGACATCCTACGAGCAGTACTTC.

This clone has more than one count but fewer than ten. The V and J genes are TRBV27 and TRBJ1-2; 7 positions agree with TRBD1. The CDR3 totals 14 residues. The junction had 5 bases not matched to a gene; V was cut back by 3 bases and J by 4 bases. Germline values: CDR1 MNHEY, CDR2 SMNVEV (reference sequence). CDR3: CASSFTRDSYGYTF. CDR3 coding DNA: TGTGCCAGCAGTTTTACTAGGGACAGCTATGGCTACACCTTC.

About this clone: Given a much more abundant clone one base away, this may be a read error. The V gene is TRBV10-3, the J gene TRBJ1-2, with D perhaps TRBD1 (6 bases). In germline, CDR1 is ENHRY, CDR2 SYGVKD. The CDR3 loop spans 12 amino acids. V was shortened by 8 bases and J by 6 bases, with 13 bases between the two germline ends. The CDR3 bases are TGTGCCATCGGGGGCATTGGCCATGGCTACACCTTC. Residues: CAIGGIGHGYTF.

The chain is built from TRBV28 and TRBJ2-7, with D maybe TRBD2 (6 bases). V lost 6 bases to trimming and J lost 4 bases, with 19 bases between them. In germline, CDR1 is MDHEN, CDR2 SYDVKM. The CDR3 has 15 residues. Here the CDR3 DNA reads TGTGCCAGCAGCCCCCGTGTCAGGGACTGGTACGAGCAGTACTTC. Translating it yields CASSPRVRDWYEQYF.

J is TRBJ2-2 and V is TRBV10-2; 13 nucleotides align to TRBD2. V lost 7 bases to trimming and J lost 9 bases; unmatched junction nucleotides: 2. Germline CDR1 WSHSY, CDR2 SAAADI. There are 13 residues in the CDR3. The CDR3 region is CASMGLAGWELFF. Written as DNA, the CDR3 is TGCGCCAGCATGGGACTAGCGGGATGGGAGCTGTTTTTT.

This chain joins TRBV27 and TRBJ2-7; 7 bases fit TRBD2. From germline, CDR1 is MNHEY and CDR2 SMNVEV (reference sequence). Germline trimming cut 0 bases from V and 3 bases from J; bases unmatched to any gene: 5. This CDR3 contains 15 residues. Here the CDR3 DNA reads TGTGCCAGCAGTTTATCGCGGGAGAAGTTCTACGAGCAGTACTTC. Encoded protein: CASSLSREKFYEQYF.